This record concerns one T cell receptor beta chain sequence. The source of the sample is a study of blood T cell repertoires in COVID-19. As for the study in general: Samples came from the United States, Italy and Spain, spanning acute and convalescent COVID-19. PBMCs, B-cell-depleted T cells, or T cells were the source of the cDNA or gDNA that made up the material.

Per the authors' pipeline: Amplification of reference gene primers was used by the study to estimate nucleated cell counts. The data were produced by immunoSEQ multiplex PCR, yet TCRdb's version contains in-frame clones alone and is incomplete. V and J calls and clone size are as listed in that table; D and trimming were resolved from the DNA. The sample lists about 50,000 clones, around 92% occurring once. The V and J ends lost 7 bases and 7 bases respectively, with 16 bases between them. CDR3 length: 13 residues. This sequence was found in a man in his fifties with active COVID-19. The rearrangement uses TRBV12-3 or TRBV12-4 and TRBJ1-1, with D perhaps matching TRBD1 (6 bases). Sequenced: peripheral blood. CDR3 DNA sequence: TGTGCCAGCACCTCCCGCCAGGGGAATGAAGCTTTCTTT. Its protein product is CASTSRQGNEAFF.